Here is one T cell receptor beta chain with its context. The CDR3 sequence is 17 residues long. The germline V gene has CDR1 SGHNT and CDR2 YENEEA. The sample comes from a study of T cells expressing NK-cell markers. Overall study context: Out of eight donors sequenced, seven tested HCMV-seropositive and the remaining one seronegative.

TCRdb re-called the 5' RACE reads; every CDR3 protein appears as one record, without DNA. This repertoire includes 450,000 to 600,000 distinct CDR3 sequences. The chain links TRBV11-3 to TRBJ1-1. Sequencing was done on a sample of blood T cells: a sorted CD56 or NKG2C T cell subset, CD4+ or CD8+ T cells, or bulk PBMC T cells (not recorded which). The sequence was obtained from a man aged 18 to 30 in good health. CDR3 in amino acids: CASSDGKQGPLVTEAFF.